A selection of T cell receptor beta chains follows, all from one sample in a study of T cells in Graves' hyperthyroidism and ophthalmopathy. A single record per CDR3 protein comes from TCRdb applying MiXCR to the multiplex PCR reads. The sample holds about 640,000 distinct CDR3 sequences; under 25% are singletons and the top ten take about 34%. Sequencing was carried out using blood. Source of these receptors: a man younger than 45 with Graves' ophthalmopathy. Both conserved end residues are part of each CDR3. D genes are given only for firm matches. Clone size is shown for a subset of rows, as once, few, many or a class of expanded clone.

TRBV15	.	13	.	TRBJ2-5	CATAFTYQETQYF	TGTGCCACCGCATTTACGTACCAAGAGACCCAGTACTTC
TRBV5-8	.	12	.	TRBJ1-5	CASRRSDQPQHF	TGTGCCAGCCGCCGATCCGATCAGCCCCAGCATTTT
TRBV20-1	TRBD2	14	many	TRBJ2-3	CSARLAGETDTQYF	TGCAGTGCTAGGTTGGCGGGAGAAACAGATACGCAGTATTTT
TRBV30	.	15	.	TRBJ2-3	CAWSVPDSSADTQYF	TGTGCCTGGAGCGTTCCGGACTCCTCCGCAGATACGCAGTATTTT
TRBV3-1	TRBD1	17	many	TRBJ1-5	CASSQGTGEGVRQPQHF	TGTGCCAGCAGCCAAGGGACAGGGGAGGGGGTAAGGCAGCCCCAGCATTTT
TRBV6-1	TRBD1	15	many	TRBJ1-5	CASSDLGTGGQPQHF	TGTGCCAGCAGTGATTTAGGGACAGGGGGACAGCCCCAGCATTTT
TRBV7-9	TRBD1	14	.	TRBJ2-1	CASNLRGRDNEQFF	TGTGCCAGCAACCTCAGGGGGCGCGACAATGAGCAGTTCTTC
TRBV20-1	TRBD2	14	few	TRBJ2-5	CSARGREGGETQYF	TGCAGTGCTAGAGGGCGGGAGGGCGGAGAGACCCAGTACTTC
TRBV7-9	.	11	many	TRBJ1-1	CASSLDGEAFF	TGTGCCAGCAGCTTAGACGGAGAAGCTTTCTTT
TRBV7-9	TRBD2	21	few	TRBJ2-1	CASSSLGTSGRALSSYNEQFF	TGTGCCAGCAGCTCCTTGGGGACTAGCGGGAGGGCCTTAAGTTCCTACAATGAGCAGTTCTTC
TRBV28	TRBD1	15	many	TRBJ2-5	CASSSPGQGSETQYF	TGTGCCAGCAGTTCCCCGGGACAGGGGTCAGAGACCCAGTACTTC
TRBV2	TRBD2	17	.	TRBJ2-3	CAGSDWKGAGGTDTQYF	TGTGCCGGCAGTGATTGGAAGGGAGCGGGAGGCACAGATACGCAGTATTTT
TRBV19	.	11	.	TRBJ1-6	CASSTQSPLHF	TGTGCCAGTAGTACGCAATCACCCCTCCACTTT
TRBV28	TRBD2	14	few	TRBJ2-1	CASSLLTSGGSKFF	TGTGCCAGCAGTTTACTGACTAGCGGGGGTTCCAAGTTCTTC
TRBV7-9	.	14	many	TRBJ2-7	CASSTRTLTGEQYF	TGTGCCAGCAGCACACGGACTCTTACGGGGGAGCAGTACTTC
TRBV5-1	TRBD2	20	few	TRBJ2-4	CASRRPRLAGGPEAKNIQYF	TGCGCCAGCAGGCGTCCGAGACTAGCGGGAGGGCCAGAGGCCAAAAACATTCAGTACTTC
TRBV30	.	13	many	TRBJ1-6	CAWERDRNSPLHF	TGTGCCTGGGAACGGGACCGCAATTCACCCCTCCACTTT
TRBV20-1	TRBD2	18	.	TRBJ2-1	CSARDLGTPSGHYNEQFF	TGCAGTGCTAGAGATCTCGGGACCCCTAGCGGGCACTACAATGAGCAGTTCTTC
TRBV2	TRBD1	17	once	TRBJ2-1	CASSGTGTGGFYNEQFF	TGTGCCAGCAGTGGAACCGGGACAGGGGGCTTCTACAATGAGCAGTTCTTC
TRBV29-1	.	13	few	TRBJ2-7	CSVVILVGSEQYF	TGCAGCGTTGTTATTTTGGTGGGAAGCGAGCAGTACTTC
TRBV24-1	.	13	many	TRBJ2-1	CATSETEYNEQFF	TGTGCCACCAGTGAGACCGAATACAATGAGCAGTTCTTC
TRBV2	TRBD2	16	few	TRBJ2-1	CAGSKLAGGPYNEQFF	TGTGCCGGCAGCAAGCTAGCGGGAGGGCCTTACAATGAGCAGTTCTTC
TRBV28	TRBD1	14	.	TRBJ1-2	CASIPGTGGHGYTF	TGTGCCAGCATCCCCGGGACAGGGGGCCATGGCTACACCTTC
TRBV20-1	.	17	few	TRBJ2-1	CSASGKVGKATYNEQFF	TGCAGTGCTAGTGGAAAGGTCGGAAAGGCAACCTACAATGAGCAGTTCTTC
TRBV24-1	TRBD1	12	.	TRBJ1-2	CATSTPGGGYTF	TGTGCCACCAGCACTCCAGGGGGTGGCTACACCTTC
TRBV30	.	16	few	TRBJ2-2	CAWSVVPKDPTGELFF	TGTGCCTGGAGTGTTGTACCGAAAGACCCGACCGGGGAGCTGTTTTTT
TRBV5-1	TRBD1	14	.	TRBJ2-7	CASSPRGRINEQYF	TGCGCCAGCAGCCCCAGGGGGCGCATCAACGAGCAGTACTTC
TRBV10-3	.	14	few	TRBJ2-2	CAISSGASTGELFF	TGTGCCATCAGTTCGGGGGCGAGCACCGGGGAGCTGTTTTTT
TRBV19	TRBD2	16	.	TRBJ2-3	CASSWRASGGLDTQYF	TGTGCCAGTAGTTGGAGAGCTAGCGGGGGCCTCGATACGCAGTATTTT
TRBV14	TRBD2	15	.	TRBJ2-1	CASSQETSVINEQFF	TGTGCCAGCAGCCAAGAGACTAGCGTTATCAATGAGCAGTTCTTC
TRBV28	.	17	.	TRBJ1-3	CASRTFWSPGSGNTIYF	TGTGCCAGCAGGACTTTCTGGAGCCCCGGCTCTGGAAACACCATATATTTT
TRBV6-1	TRBD1	14	.	TRBJ2-7	CASKPRQGAYEQYF	TGTGCCAGCAAACCTAGACAGGGGGCCTACGAGCAGTACTTC
TRBV2	TRBD1	14	.	TRBJ2-1	CASARDRGFNEQFF	TGTGCCAGCGCCCGGGACAGGGGTTTCAATGAGCAGTTCTTC
TRBV6-1	.	13	few	TRBJ1-2	CASRPGRVYGYTF	TGTGCCAGCCGACCAGGGAGAGTCTATGGCTACACCTTC
TRBV10-3	.	15	few	TRBJ1-4	CAISDPEEGNEKLFF	TGTGCCATCAGTGACCCGGAGGAGGGTAATGAAAAACTGTTTTTT
TRBV6-5	.	16	.	TRBJ2-2	CASSYSEVTGTGELFF	TGTGCCAGCAGTTACTCTGAAGTCACGGGCACCGGGGAGCTGTTTTTT
TRBV6-1	.	13	many	TRBJ1-2	CASSLALGDGYTF	TGTGCCAGCAGCTTAGCGCTGGGTGATGGCTACACCTTC
TRBV7-9	.	14	many	TRBJ2-7	CASSFEWSPYEQYF	TGTGCCAGCAGCTTTGAGTGGAGCCCTTACGAGCAGTACTTC
TRBV19	.	15	.	TRBJ2-2	CASSIFHSGTGELFF	TGTGCCAGTAGTATTTTTCATAGCGGAACCGGGGAGCTGTTTTTT
TRBV3-1	TRBD1	18	.	TRBJ2-7	CASSQGPKQGALIDEQYF	TGTGCCAGCAGCCAAGGCCCCAAACAGGGGGCGCTTATCGACGAGCAGTACTTC
TRBV9	.	15	.	TRBJ2-1	CASSVSLLSYNEQFF	TGTGCCAGCAGCGTGTCTCTCCTCTCCTACAATGAGCAGTTCTTC
TRBV28	.	14	few	TRBJ1-2	CASNLGRRNYGYTF	TGTGCCAGCAACCTGGGGCGACGGAACTATGGCTACACCTTC
TRBV10-3	.	11	many	TRBJ1-1	CAISLEGFAFF	TGTGCCATCAGTTTGGAGGGTTTCGCTTTCTTT
TRBV6-2/TRBV6-3	.	14	.	TRBJ2-7	CASSYSRAGDEQYF	TGTGCCAGCAGTTACTCGAGGGCTGGGGACGAGCAGTACTTC
TRBV19	.	15	.	TRBJ2-2	CASSIWQANTGELFF	TGTGCCAGTAGTATTTGGCAGGCGAACACCGGGGAGCTGTTTTTT
TRBV7-9	.	14	many	TRBJ2-2	CASSFSENTGELFF	TGTGCCAGCAGCTTTAGCGAGAACACCGGGGAGCTGTTTTTT
TRBV28	.	14	.	TRBJ1-2	CASSSETPNYGYTF	TGTGCCAGCAGTTCAGAAACTCCTAACTATGGCTACACCTTC
TRBV11-2	TRBD1	17	many	TRBJ2-2	CASSPPGTALNTGELFF	TGTGCCAGCAGCCCCCCTGGGACAGCATTGAACACCGGGGAGCTGTTTTTT
TRBV6-5	TRBD2	19	many	TRBJ2-2	CASSYSSSGRAGNTGELFF	TGTGCCAGCAGTTACTCGAGTAGCGGGAGGGCCGGGAACACCGGGGAGCTGTTTTTT
TRBV3-1	.	15	few	TRBJ2-1	CASSDSGTLADEQFF	TGCGCCAGCAGTGATTCCGGGACTCTGGCCGATGAGCAGTTCTTC
TRBV28	.	18	few	TRBJ2-2	CASSLSTLGYTNTGELFF	TGTGCCAGCAGTTTATCTACCCTCGGCTACACGAACACCGGGGAGCTGTTTTTT